A single sample is the source of the 3 T cell receptor beta chains below, sequenced in a study of blood T cell repertoires in COVID-19. Data came from immunoSEQ multiplex PCR; TCRdb stores just in-frame clones and leaves some out. The sample shows some 310,000 clones, approximately 89% of them seen only once. The sample was PBMCs or T cells enriched from blood (not recorded which). The origin of the receptors is a woman in her 30s who had recovered from COVID-19.

V and J are TRBV7-2 and TRBJ2-7, with no clear D. Germline V gives CDR1 SGHTA, CDR2 FQGNSA. The CDR3 length is 15 residues. V gave up 1 base and J gave up 4 bases, with 14 bases separating them. The chain's CDR3 is CASSLGYAMEYEQYF. The DNA for the CDR3 is TGTGCCAGCAGCTTAGGGTACGCTATGGAGTACGAGCAGTACTTC.

The chain uses TRBV30 and TRBJ1-5; tentatively, D is TRBD1 (5 bases). The CDR3 extends over 12 amino acids. The V end was cut by 2 bases, the J end by 8 bases, with 10 bases between. In germline, CDR1 is GTSNPN, CDR2 SVGIG (reference sequence). In nucleotides, the CDR3 is TGTGCCTGGAGTTCCCTAGGGGAGCCCCAGCATTTT. This codes for CAWSSLGEPQHF.

The V gene is TRBV29-1, the J gene TRBJ2-3, with 7 bases fitting TRBD1. The CDR3 runs 14 residues. Losses at the gene ends were 4 bases for V and 0 bases for J; bases not matched to a gene: 4. Germline V gives CDR1 SQVTM, CDR2 ANQGSEA. The CDR3 reads CSVGGRGSTDTQYF. CDR3 in DNA: TGCAGCGTTGGGGGCAGGGGGAGCACAGATACGCAGTATTTT.